Following are 32 T cell receptor beta chains from one sample sequenced in a study of technical replicates of blood from several donors. This table comes from immunoSEQ multiplex PCR, and its TCRdb copy is limited to in-frame clones, with some not included. The sample has 50,000 to 65,000 clones, roughly 92% seen once. The source material was PBMCs. These receptors came from a human donor in good health. Some clones in this sample may be carry-over from other donors' samples.

The rearrangement uses TRBV6-5 and TRBJ2-7, with a weak D call TRBD2 (6 bases). Looked up from germline, CDR1 is MNHEY and CDR2 is SVGAGI. V was trimmed by 2 bases and J by 6 bases, leaving 14 bases between them. The CDR3 is 14 amino acids. CDR3 nucleotide sequence: TGTGCCAGCAGTTACGGGGCACTGGGGGGCGAGCAGTACTTC. Its translation: CASSYGALGGEQYF.

V usage is TRBV6-5 and J usage is TRBJ2-1, with a possible D match to TRBD2 (6 bases). This CDR3 is 14 amino acids long. V shed 0 bases and J shed 8 bases, with 11 bases lying between them. Germline CDR1 reads MNHEY; CDR2 reads SVGAGI. CDR3 in DNA: TGTGCCAGCAGTTACTCGAGCACGGGGGATGAGCAGTTCTTC. This codes for CASSYSSTGDEQFF.

CDR3 in amino acids: CATSRATGADSGNTIYF. CDR3 DNA: TGTGCCACCAGCAGAGCAACTGGGGCTGACTCTGGAAACACCATATATTTT. The rearrangement uses TRBV15 and TRBJ1-3, with D possibly being TRBD1 (5 bases). Per the germline V gene, CDR1 is LNHNV and CDR2 is YYDKDF (reference sequence). V dropped 1 base and J dropped 0 bases, with 13 bases sitting between them. This CDR3 spans 17 amino acids. Supplemented by reference TRBV15 and TRBJ1-3, the full variable domain reads DAMVIQNPRYQVTQFGKPVTLSCSQTLNHNVMYWYQQKSSQAPKLLFHYYDKDFNNEADTPDNFQSRRPNTSFCFLDIRSPGLGDTAMYLCATSRATGADSGNTIYFGEGSWLTVV.

This chain uses TRBV5-6 with TRBJ2-4; 8 nucleotides line up with TRBD1. Trimming took 4 bases from V and 3 from J; bases not matched to a gene: 9. The germline V gene has CDR1 SGHDT and CDR2 YYEEEE. The CDR3 has 16 amino acids. The CDR3 bases are TGTGCCAGCAGCCTACCCCAGGGGGCATTCAAAAACATTCAGTACTTC. It yields the protein CASSLPQGAFKNIQYF.

The CDR3 DNA reads TGTGCCATCAGTGTGGGGCAGGAAAGCAATCAGCCCCAGCATTTT. Its translation: CAISVGQESNQPQHF. V gene TRBV10-3 combines with J gene TRBJ1-5; possibly TRBD1 for D (5 bases). The CDR3 is 15 amino acids. Trimming left V 4 bases short and J 1 base short, with 11 bases between. Looked up from germline, CDR1 is ENHRY and CDR2 is SYGVKD.

The V call is TRBV9, the J call TRBJ2-2; possibly TRBD2 for D (5 bases). Germline assignment: CDR1 SGDLS and CDR2 YYNGEE. The CDR3 spans 15 residues. V lost 6 bases and J lost 0, with 12 bases in between. This CDR3 reads CASTTSVTNTGELFF. CDR3 nucleotides: TGTGCCAGCACCACTAGTGTCACGAACACCGGGGAGCTGTTTTTT.

The V and J genes are TRBV4-1 and TRBJ2-2, with 8 nucleotides matching TRBD2. CDR1 MGHRA and CDR2 YSYEKL come from the germline V gene. This CDR3 comprises 17 residues. The ends lost 4 bases at V and 7 bases at J; junction bases unmatched: 14. The CDR3 region is CASSLKTAWLAGGELFF. CDR3 bases: TGCGCCAGCAGCCTAAAAACGGCATGGCTAGCGGGCGGGGAGCTGTTTTTT.

The chain combines TRBV6-5 with TRBJ2-7, with D possibly TRBD1 on 6 matching bases. The CDR3 contains 15 residues. Germline CDR1 MNHEY, CDR2 SVGAGI. Trimming removed 6 bases from V and 0 bases from J, with 15 bases in between. The CDR3 DNA reads as TGTGCCAGCAGCACAATGGACAGATTCTCCTACGAGCAGTACTTC. Protein sequence: CASSTMDRFSYEQYF.

The sample holds one count of this clone. CDR3 amino acids: CASSITGGWNTEAFF. The DNA for the CDR3 is TGTGCCAGTAGTATTACAGGGGGCTGGAACACTGAAGCTTTCTTT. This chain uses TRBV19 with TRBJ1-1, with TRBD1 identical over 9 bases. Germline V gene lookup returns CDR1 LNHDA and CDR2 SQIVND (reference sequence). The V gene end was trimmed by 3 bases and the J gene end by 1 base; junction bases not matched to a gene: 3. The CDR3 sequence is 15 residues long.

The chain employs TRBV18 and TRBJ2-5; D gene unclear. V was trimmed by 4 bases and J by 0 bases, leaving 12 bases between them. CDR1 is KGHSH, CDR2 LQKENI, per germline. The CDR3 length is 15 residues. The CDR3 nucleotides are TGTGCCAGCTCACAAGGAGCGAGCTACCAAGAGACCCAGTACTTC. It is translated as CASSQGASYQETQYF.

The rearrangement joins TRBV4-2 to TRBJ2-3, with TRBD2 matching 8 bases. This CDR3 contains 13 residues. The germline V gene encodes CDR1 LGHNA and CDR2 YNFKEQ. Unmatched junction bases numbered 2, after V lost 6 bases and J lost 3 bases. The CDR3 region is CASRGGGTDTQYF. In DNA, the CDR3 is TGTGCCAGCAGAGGCGGGGGGACAGATACGCAGTATTTT.

This rearrangement joins TRBV27 to TRBJ2-3; the D is unclear. V was clipped by 1 base and J by 7 bases, with 9 bases between them. The CDR3 loop spans 13 amino acids. Germline CDR1 MNHEY, CDR2 SMNVEV (reference sequence). DNA for the CDR3: TGTGCCAGCAGTTTATATAGGAGCAATACGCAGTATTTT. Its translation: CASSLYRSNTQYF.

The chain combines TRBV6-1 with TRBJ2-5, with 16 bases fitting TRBD2. This CDR3 comprises 16 residues. The germline gives CDR1 MNHNS, CDR2 SASEGT. J gave up 6 bases and V 4 bases, and 5 bases lay outside the gene matches. The CDR3 DNA reads as TGTGCCAGCAGTGGTGGGACTAGCGGGGGGGCAAAGACCCAGTACTTC. As protein: CASSGGTSGGAKTQYF.

This chain uses TRBV21-1 with TRBJ2-7; the tabulated D call, TRBD1, remains unverified against the DNA. TRBV21-1 is flagged as a pseudogene. This CDR3 has 18 amino acids. In nucleotides, the CDR3 is TGTGCCAGCAGCAGAAAGACTCGGGACAGGGGACGGGACTACGAGCAGTACTTC. This gives the protein CASSRKTRDRGRDYEQYF.

The chain carries TRBV7-9 and TRBJ1-1; D uncertain. Trimming stripped 1 base from V and 1 base from J, with 7 bases between. The CDR3 is made up of 14 amino acids. Germline V gene lookup returns CDR1 SEHNR and CDR2 FQNEAQ (reference sequence). The chain's CDR3 is CASSLGPKNTEAFF. CDR3 in DNA: TGTGCCAGCAGCTTAGGGCCGAAGAACACTGAAGCTTTCTTT.

The chain uses TRBV25-1 and TRBJ1-6; D not certain. Trimming left V 6 bases short and J 15 bases short, with 18 bases between. Germline loops: CDR1 MGHDK, CDR2 SYGVNS. The CDR3 is 13 amino acids. CDR3 region: CASSHISGSLLHF. The CDR3, as DNA: TGTGCCAGCAGCCACATATCCGGGTCGCTCCTCCACTTT.

This chain links TRBV7-8 with TRBJ2-3; 8 bases agree with TRBD2. Trimming took 4 bases from V and 4 from J; bases not matched to a gene: 10. CDR1 and CDR2 (germline): SGHVS, FQNEAQ. The CDR3 sequence is 16 residues long. CDR3 in DNA: TGTGCCAGCAGCTCTACTAGCGGCGGTTACGCAGATACGCAGTATTTT. Amino acid sequence: CASSSTSGGYADTQYF. Full variable domain (missing parts from reference TRBV7-8 and TRBJ2-3): GAGVSQSPRYKVAKRGQDVALRCDPISGHVSLFWYQQALGQGPEFLTYFQNEAQLDKSGLPSDRFFAERPEGSVSTLKIQRTQQEDSAVYLCASSSTSGGYADTQYFGPGTRLTVL.

This clone was counted at least ten times. The rearrangement uses TRBV4-3 and TRBJ2-6; TRBD2 matches at 7 bases. Trimming removed 2 bases from V and 0 bases from J; junction bases left unmatched: 4. This CDR3 has 17 amino acids. Germline assignment: CDR1 LGHNA and CDR2 YSLEER. In nucleotides, the CDR3 is TGCGCCAGCAGCCAACCTTCTAGCGGCTCTGGGGCCAACGTCCTGACTTTC. This encodes CASSQPSSGSGANVLTF.

This clone appeared once. This rearrangement joins TRBV9 to TRBJ1-2; 12 nucleotides match TRBD1. V lost 3 bases, J lost 8 bases, and 17 bases stayed unmatched. The CDR3 spans 18 residues. The germline V gene has CDR1 SGDLS and CDR2 YYNGEE. CDR3 DNA: TGTGCCAGCAGCGCCATCCACTCGACCGGGACAGGGGGCGACGGCTACACCTTC. It translates to CASSAIHSTGTGGDGYTF.

The chain employs TRBV18 and TRBJ2-3; possibly TRBD1 for D (6 bases). In germline, CDR1 is KGHSH, CDR2 LQKENI. This CDR3 has 14 residues. V gave up 4 bases and J gave up 5 bases, with 13 bases separating them. The CDR3 region has the DNA TGTGCCAGCTCACGGGGGCAGGGCTTAGATACGCAGTATTTT. Protein product: CASSRGQGLDTQYF.

The CDR3 coding sequence is TGTGCCTGGACCCCGGGTCCTTTCGGTGGCTACACCTTC. Its translation: CAWTPGPFGGYTF. The chain has TRBV30 and TRBJ1-2; D call uncertain. Germline values: CDR1 GTSNPN, CDR2 SVGIG (reference sequence). CDR3 length: 13 amino acids. V lost 4 bases, J lost 7 bases, and 16 bases lay in between.

The chain uses TRBV9 and TRBJ2-6, with a tentative D call TRBD2 (6 bases). The CDR3 runs to 17 residues. Germline assignment: CDR1 SGDLS and CDR2 YYNGEE. Trimming cost V 0 bases and J 0 bases, with 10 bases left between them. Written as DNA, the CDR3 is TGTGCCAGCAGCGTAGTACCGGGGGACTCTGGGGCCAACGTCCTGACTTTC. Amino acids: CASSVVPGDSGANVLTF.

The chain links TRBV7-3 to TRBJ1-2; no reliable D call. V was pared by 4 bases and J by 0 bases, with 12 bases between. The CDR3 sequence is 15 residues long. Germline values: CDR1 SGHTA, CDR2 FQGTGA. The CDR3 DNA is TGTGCCAGCAGCTATGACGGGGAAACTAACTATGGCTACACCTTC. It codes for CASSYDGETNYGYTF.

This clone was picked up a small number of times. The V gene is TRBV7-2, the J gene TRBJ2-3; 8 bases fit TRBD2. Germline CDR1 and CDR2: SGHTA and FQGNSA. Trimming cost V 3 bases and J 2 bases; bases outside gene matches: 4. CDR3 length: 15 residues. The chain's CDR3 is CASSFGGAFTDTQYF. The DNA for the CDR3 is TGTGCCAGCAGCTTCGGGGGGGCTTTCACAGATACGCAGTATTTT.

The chain carries TRBV13 and TRBJ2-1; maybe TRBD1 (5 bases). The CDR3 has 14 amino acids. The V end lost 0 bases, the J end lost 7 bases, and 10 bases lay between the germline ends. Germline assignment: CDR1 PRHDT and CDR2 FYEKMQ (reference sequence). CDR3 in DNA: TGTGCCAGCAGCTTAGGGAACAGGCGGAATGAGCAGTTCTTC. It codes for CASSLGNRRNEQFF.

This chain connects TRBV9 to TRBJ2-7; 8 nucleotides agree with TRBD2. Trimming removed 4 bases from V and 5 bases from J; junction bases left unmatched: 14. Germline CDR1 and CDR2: SGDLS and YYNGEE. This CDR3 is built from 16 residues. CDR3 DNA sequence: TGTGCCAGCAGCCGTGAGGGTAGCGGGGTTGTGAACGAGCAGTACTTC. Its translation is CASSREGSGVVNEQYF. The complete variable domain, with remaining parts taken from reference TRBV9 and TRBJ2-7, reads DSGVTQTPKHLITATGQRVTLRCSPRSGDLSVYWYQQSLDQGLQFLIQYYNGEERAKGNILERFSAQQFPDLHSELNLSSLELGDSALYFCASSREGSGVVNEQYFGPGTRLTVT.

This clone was counted a single time. This chain joins TRBV28 and TRBJ2-1, with D uncertain. V was clipped by 3 bases and J by 6 bases, with 3 bases between them. Germline V lookup: CDR1 MDHEN, CDR2 SYDVKM. The CDR3 runs to 11 residues. This chain's CDR3 is CASSFINEQFF. The CDR3 DNA reads as TGTGCCAGCAGTTTCATCAATGAGCAGTTCTTC.

DNA of the CDR3: TGTGCCAGCAGTTACACCGGCAGGCAGGGGACAGATACGCAGTATTTT. As protein: CASSYTGRQGTDTQYF. This chain links TRBV6-6 with TRBJ2-3; D perhaps matches TRBD1 (6 bases). The CDR3 loop spans 16 amino acids. V shed 2 bases and J shed 3 bases, with 15 bases lying between them. CDR1 is MNHNY, CDR2 SVGAGI, per germline (reference sequence).

This chain uses TRBV15 with TRBJ2-2, with 11 bases that match TRBD2. Germline V CDR1 and CDR2: LNHNV, YYDKDF (reference sequence). The CDR3 consists of 14 residues. Unmatched junction bases numbered 4, after V lost 5 bases and J lost 8 bases. The CDR3 loop reads CATSLRLAGGELFF. As DNA, the CDR3 is TGTGCCACCAGCCTGAGACTAGCGGGGGGGGAGCTGTTTTTT. Supplemented by reference TRBV15 and TRBJ2-2, the full variable domain reads DAMVIQNPRYQVTQFGKPVTLSCSQTLNHNVMYWYQQKSSQAPKLLFHYYDKDFNNEADTPDNFQSRRPNTSFCFLDIRSPGLGDTAMYLCATSLRLAGGELFFGEGSRLTVL.

This sequence joins TRBV7-2 and TRBJ1-1; 10 bases map to TRBD1. The CDR3 is 15 residues long. In germline, CDR1 is SGHTA, CDR2 FQGNSA. Losses at the gene ends were 0 bases for V and 6 bases for J; bases not matched to a gene: 4. The DNA for the CDR3 is TGTGCCAGCAGCTTAGCCGGGACAGGGGTGTCTGAAGCTTTCTTT. Translation gives CASSLAGTGVSEAFF.

CDR3 sequence (DNA): TGTGCCAGCAGTCAGGGGACAGGGATTTCCACTGAAGCTTTCTTT. Encoded protein: CASSQGTGISTEAFF. The rearrangement links TRBV25-1 to TRBJ1-1; 9 nucleotides match TRBD1. Losses at the gene ends were 5 bases for V and 4 bases for J; bases not matched to a gene: 8. The CDR3 covers 15 residues. Germline CDR1 and CDR2: MGHDK and SYGVNS.

V usage is TRBV13 and J usage is TRBJ2-3, with D perhaps TRBD1 (5 bases). CDR1 is PRHDT, CDR2 FYEKMQ, per germline (reference sequence). Trimming left V 5 bases short and J 5 bases short, with 26 bases between. The CDR3 is 18 amino acids. The CDR3 DNA follows: TGTGCCAGCAGCGTAGAACTCGCAGGGATCCGTGCGCAAGATACGCAGTATTTT. Residues: CASSVELAGIRAQDTQYF.